Sequencing of this T cell receptor beta chain was carried out in a study of blood T cell repertoires in COVID-19. Study as a whole: The study drew acute and convalescent COVID-19 samples from the United States, Italy and Spain. T cells, B-cell-depleted T cells, or PBMCs provided the cDNA or gDNA that served as material.

Source study methods: Amplification from reference gene primers served as the basis for estimated nucleated cell counts. The table came from immunoSEQ multiplex PCR; TCRdb's copy has only in-frame clones and leaves some out. The V and J calls and clone size were taken over from that table, and D and trimming were inferred from the DNA. Of about 270,000 clones listed, about four fifths are singletons. This clone was seen once. Sequenced: peripheral blood. The sequence was collected from a woman aged 55-75 years with active or convalescent COVID-19.

CDR3 bases: TGTGCCACAAGAGTGACAGGAACCTACGAGCAGTACTTC. Protein product: CATRVTGTYEQYF. This rearrangement joins TRBV2 to TRBJ2-7; TRBD1 might be the D (6 bases). Trimming removed 10 bases at V and 2 bases at J, with 15 bases between. CDR3 length: 13 amino acids. Per germline, CDR1 SNHLY and CDR2 FYNNEI.